Following are 27 T cell receptor beta chains from one sample sequenced in a study of CD8+ T cells in alopecia areata. The study sorted pooled cutaneous lymph node cells by CD4, CD8alpha, NKG2D, NKG2ACE and other markers. The sequencing template was cDNA reverse transcribed from extracted RNA. TCRdb's table, derived via immunoSEQ multiplex PCR, lists solely in-frame clones and lacks some. The sample holds around 290,000 clones, and no clone turns up only once. The sequenced sample was CD4+ T cells sorted from a lymph node. Receptors originate from a C3H/HeJ mouse with alopecia areata. The MHC haplotype recorded for the strain is H2-k.

This clone was observed a few times. Germline and genes here are mouse. From the germline J gene comes the end of the CDR3, since the read stops 4 residues before it. The chain recombines TRBV1 with TRBJ2-3; D is unresolved. CDR3 size: 13 residues. V lost 1 base, J lost 2 bases, and 4 bases lay in between. Germline V gene lookup returns CDR1 NSQYPW and CDR2 LRSPGD (reference sequence). CDR3 sequence reads: CTCSAVNAETLYF. The sequenced CDR3 bases are TGCACCTGCAGTGCAGTCAATGCAGAA. The full variable domain, its missing parts supplied by reference TRBV1 and TRBJ2-3, is VTLLEQNPRWRLVPRGQAVNLRCILKNSQYPWMSWYQQDLQKQLQWLFTLRSPGDKEVKSLPGADYLATRVTDTELRLQVANMSQGRTLYCTCSAVNAETLYFGSGTRLTVL.

Of note for this clone: Genes here carry mouse names. Read coverage stops 4 residues before the CDR3 terminus; the germline J gene supplies the remainder. The chain has TRBV13-3 and TRBJ2-2; D remains ambiguous. CDR3 length equals 14 residues. The germline V gene has CDR1 NNHDY and CDR2 SYVADS. Trimming shortened V by 1 base and J by 6 bases, and 10 bases separated the two germline ends. The sequenced part of the CDR3 DNA is TGTGCCAGCAGTGATAGTCAGGTTCCCGGG. This encodes CASSDSQVPG. The whole CDR3 reads CASSDSQVPGQLYF.

Comment on this clone: Gene names refer to mouse genes. The missing CDR3 end, 4 residues past where the read stops, is filled in from the germline J gene. The chain couples TRBV19 to TRBJ2-1; TRBD2 aligns across 12 bases. From germline, CDR1 is FNHDT and CDR2 SITEND (reference sequence). The CDR3 spans 16 residues. CDR3: CASSDDWGGARAEQFF. The sequenced part of the CDR3 DNA is TGTGCCAGCAGTGACGACTGGGGGGGCGCGAGGGCT.

This clone was recorded a few times. Gene names are mouse gene names. The CDR3 goes on 4 residues after the read ends, and that part is filled in from the germline J gene. The same CDR3 also results from other DNA sequences found in this sample. The rearrangement uses TRBV5 and TRBJ2-1, with 7 bases identical to TRBD1. J was trimmed by 1 base and V by 2 bases; bases with no gene match: 2. The CDR3 totals 15 residues. Germline V gene lookup returns CDR1 LGHNA and CDR2 YNLKQL (reference sequence). Partial CDR3 DNA: TGTGCCAGCAGCCAACCGGGACAGAACTATGCT. It is translated as CASSQPGQNYA. The entire CDR3 is CASSQPGQNYAEQFF.

On this clone: The listed genes are named as in mouse. The CDR3 end lies 4 residues beyond the end of the read and is filled in from the germline J gene. J is TRBJ2-5 and V is TRBV5, with 11 bases fitting TRBD2. Germline CDR1 is LGHNA and CDR2 is YNLKQL (reference sequence). The V and J ends lost 4 bases and 0 bases, in that order; junction bases with no gene match: 3. The CDR3 is made up of 16 amino acids. CDR3 DNA (partial): TGTGCCAGCAGCCGGGGACTGGGGGTTAACCAAGAC. This sequence encodes CASSRGLGVNQD. The whole CDR3 sequence reads CASSRGLGVNQDTQYF.

For this clone: Germline and genes here are mouse. The sequenced fragment ends 4 residues before the CDR3 boundary, so the rest is inferred from the germline J gene. This chain links TRBV31 with TRBJ2-7; TRBD1 matches 9 bases. Germline V CDR1 and CDR2: GKSSPN, SITVG. This CDR3 is 14 amino acids long. The CDR3: CAWSLGQGPYEQYF. CDR3 DNA, as far as it was read: TGTGCCTGGAGTCTTGGACAGGGGCCTTAT.

This clone was found a few times. Any gene name here is a mouse gene name. Coverage ceases 4 residues before the CDR3 finishes, and the germline J gene fills in the end. The chain combines TRBV13-1 with TRBJ2-5, with TRBD1 as a possible D gene (6 bases). Germline-derived CDR1 and CDR2 are NSHNY and SYGAGN. This CDR3 is 15 amino acids long. V gave up 3 bases and J gave up 0 bases, with 11 bases separating them. The covered CDR3 bases are TGTGCCAGCAGTGGTCACAGGGTCAACCAAGAC. Its translation is CASSGHRVNQD. The complete CDR3 sequence is CASSGHRVNQDTQYF.

The table lists this clone with a few counts. Genes here carry mouse names. The CDR3 extends 4 residues past the end of the read, so its final part is completed from the germline J gene. The chain couples TRBV17 to TRBJ2-7; possible D gene TRBD2, 5 bases. Germline loops: CDR1 MNHDT, CDR2 YYDKIL. V lost 1 base and J lost 3, with 7 bases in between. This CDR3 has 13 residues. The sequenced CDR3 bases are TGTGCTAGCAGTAGAGTCCTGGGCTAT. This encodes CASSRVLGY. The CDR3, in full, reads CASSRVLGYEQYF.

As to this clone: Any gene name here is a mouse gene name. The CDR3 is cut off 4 residues early in the read; its end comes from the germline J gene. V and J are TRBV5 and TRBJ2-1, with 11 bases that match TRBD2. This CDR3 has 15 amino acids. In germline, CDR1 is LGHNA, CDR2 YNLKQL (reference sequence). The CDR3 sequence: CASSQIRDWGAEQFF. The covered CDR3 bases are TGTGCCAGCAGCCAAATCCGGGACTGGGGGGCT.

Worth noting for this clone: One end of the junction does not line up with germline, which may come from a read error. The genes and germline here are from mouse. The CDR3 end is not reached by the read, which stops 4 residues before it; the germline J gene fills it in. The rearrangement joins TRBV5 to TRBJ1-1, with 8 bases identical to TRBD1. From germline, CDR1 is LGHNA and CDR2 YNLKQL (reference sequence). The CDR3 has 14 residues. The sequenced part of the CDR3 DNA is TGTGCCAGCAGACAAGGGACAGGGAACACA. It translates to CASRQGTGNT. The complete CDR3 protein is CASRQGTGNTEVFF.

Turning to this clone: Germline and genes: mouse. The read stops 4 residues short of the end of the CDR3; the missing end is completed from the germline J gene. Other DNA variants within this sample encode the same CDR3. The chain recombines TRBV5 with TRBJ2-5, with 10 positions matching TRBD1. Germline V gives CDR1 LGHNA, CDR2 YNLKQL (reference sequence). The CDR3 runs to 14 residues. The part of the CDR3 DNA that was read is TGTGCCAGCAGCCAAGGACAGGGGGCAGAC. Its protein is CASSQGQGAD. The whole CDR3 protein reads CASSQGQGADTQYF.

A word on this clone: Gene names and germline match the mouse. The read stops 4 residues short of the end of the CDR3; the missing end is completed from the germline J gene. The rearrangement joins TRBV13-1 to TRBJ1-1; D unclear. The V end lost 6 bases, the J end lost 0 bases, and 9 bases lay between the germline ends. From germline, CDR1 is NSHNY and CDR2 SYGAGN. This CDR3 comprises 13 residues. The CDR3 DNA, read in part, is TGTGCCAGCAAGTACACCTCAAACACA. Amino acids: CASKYTSNT. The complete CDR3 reads CASKYTSNTEVFF.

In regard to this clone: These gene names are mouse names. The sequence runs out 3 residues before the end of the CDR3; the remainder is reconstructed from the germline J gene. The J gene is TRBJ1-6, the V gene TRBV5; perhaps TRBD1 as D (5 bases). TRBJ1-6 is identified as an open reading frame with a role that is uncertain. The germline CDR1 and CDR2 sequences are LGHNA and YNLKQL (reference sequence). The V end lost 1 base, the J end lost 8 bases, and 6 bases lay between the germline ends. CDR3 length equals 13 residues. The sequenced CDR3 bases are TGTGCCAGCAGCCAAGGAGGGGATTCGCCC. Its translation is CASSQGGDSP. The whole CDR3 sequence reads CASSQGGDSPLYF.

This clone has more than one count but fewer than ten. All gene names here are mouse names. The observed sequence ends 4 residues before the CDR3 terminus, with the missing tail filled in from the germline J gene. This chain joins TRBV1 and TRBJ1-1, with a weak D call TRBD1 (5 bases). The CDR3 is 13 residues long. Germline V gives CDR1 NSQYPW, CDR2 LRSPGD (reference sequence). This chain's CDR3 is CTCSADGQTEVFF. The part of the CDR3 DNA that was read is TGCACCTGCAGTGCAGACGGACAAACA.

Notes on this clone: Germline and genes: mouse. Read sequence stops 4 residues before the CDR3 end, and the germline J gene provides the missing end. The chain links TRBV19 to TRBJ2-4; tentative D call: TRBD1 (5 bases). In germline, CDR1 is FNHDT, CDR2 SITEND (reference sequence). The CDR3 sequence is 14 residues long. The V end lost 2 bases, the J end lost 0 bases, and 7 bases lay between the germline ends. Partial CDR3 DNA: TGTGCCAGCAGTATTGAGGGGAGTCAAAAC. It yields the protein CASSIEGSQN. The CDR3 reads in full as CASSIEGSQNTLYF.

This clone occurred a few times. Each gene name is a mouse one. The missing CDR3 end, 4 residues past where the read stops, is filled in from the germline J gene. This chain connects TRBV19 to TRBJ1-2; weak D call: TRBD1 (6 bases). Germline CDR1 is FNHDT and CDR2 is SITEND (reference sequence). The V gene lost 0 bases and the J gene lost 4 bases, with 7 bases spanning the gap. This CDR3 spans 13 amino acids. CDR3 DNA (partial): TGTGCCAGCAGTATAGAGGGGGTCTCC. Amino acid sequence: CASSIEGVS. The full-length CDR3 reads as CASSIEGVSDYTF.

A word on this clone: Gene names follow the mouse nomenclature. The read terminates 4 residues before the CDR3 end, so the remaining end is supplied by the germline J gene. The sample holds other DNA sequences that translate to the same CDR3. The V and J genes are TRBV1 and TRBJ2-1, with 7 bases fitting TRBD1. The CDR3 has 15 residues. Trimming cost V 0 bases and J 5 bases; bases outside gene matches: 4. CDR1 and CDR2 from the germline V gene are NSQYPW and LRSPGD (reference sequence). The CDR3 reads CTCSADSGGDAEQFF. Partial CDR3 DNA: TGCACCTGCAGTGCAGATTCAGGGGGAGATGCT. The full variable domain, with the rest looked up from reference TRBV1 and TRBJ2-1, is VTLLEQNPRWRLVPRGQAVNLRCILKNSQYPWMSWYQQDLQKQLQWLFTLRSPGDKEVKSLPGADYLATRVTDTELRLQVANMSQGRTLYCTCSADSGGDAEQFFGPGTRLTVL.

Concerning this clone itself: Here the gene names and germline are mouse. The observed sequence ends 4 residues before the CDR3 terminus, with the missing tail filled in from the germline J gene. This chain connects TRBV13-1 to TRBJ2-3; a possible D gene is TRBD1 (6 bases). The CDR3 is 16 residues long. Germline CDR1 and CDR2: NSHNY and SYGAGN. The ends were cut back, 0 bases at V and 0 bases at J, with 11 bases in the middle. The CDR3 sequence is CASSDVGTTSAETLYF. The covered CDR3 bases are TGTGCCAGCAGTGATGTTGGGACAACTAGTGCAGAA.

This clone has just a few counts. Mouse gene names apply. Sequencing ends 4 residues short of the CDR3 end; the germline J gene provides the rest. The genes are TRBV19 and TRBJ1-2; 10 nucleotides agree with TRBD1. Germline values: CDR1 FNHDT, CDR2 SITEND (reference sequence). CDR3 length equals 14 residues. CDR3 sequence: CASTDRGRGSDYTF. The sequenced CDR3 bases are TGTGCCAGCACCGACAGGGGGCGAGGGTCC.

This clone was detected only a few times. Gene and germline names: mouse. Read sequence stops 4 residues before the CDR3 end, and the germline J gene provides the missing end. The V call is TRBV21, the J call TRBJ2-3; 11 nucleotides agree with TRBD2. TRBV21 is classed as an ORF, of uncertain function. The CDR3 sequence is 16 residues long. V trimming: 2 bases; J trimming: 1 base; junction bases outside the gene matches: 2. CDR3 DNA (partial): TGTGCTAGCAGTCAAACTGGGGGGGCGGGTGCAGAA. Translation gives CASSQTGGAGAE. Given in full, the CDR3 is CASSQTGGAGAETLYF.

This clone was counted ten times or more. The genes and germline here are from mouse. The read stops 4 residues short of the end of the CDR3; the missing end is completed from the germline J gene. The V gene is TRBV13-3, the J gene TRBJ2-1; 7 bases align to TRBD1. V dropped 4 bases and J dropped 5; count of bases not matched to a gene: 6. Per the germline V gene, CDR1 is NNHDY and CDR2 is SYVADS. The CDR3 is made up of 14 amino acids. The CDR3 loop is CASSPTGDDAEQFF. CDR3 DNA, as far as it was read: TGTGCCAGCAGTCCCACAGGGGACGATGCT.

This clone was picked up a small number of times. Gene names are the mouse ones. The read falls 3 residues short of the CDR3 end, and the missing part is taken from the germline J gene. The chain joins TRBV5 to TRBJ1-6; 7 nucleotides agree with TRBD1. TRBJ1-6 qualifies as an ORF whose function is uncertain. Losses at the gene ends were 5 bases for V and 5 bases for J; bases not matched to a gene: 6. Germline assignment: CDR1 LGHNA and CDR2 YNLKQL (reference sequence). The CDR3 sequence is 15 residues long. The sequenced part of the CDR3 DNA is TGTGCCAGCAGCAGATCCGGGACAGATAATTCGCCC. As protein: CASSRSGTDNSP. The complete CDR3 sequence is CASSRSGTDNSPLYF.

In its sample, this clone was seen a few times. The gene symbols are mouse symbols. The CDR3 end is not reached by the read, which stops 4 residues before it; the germline J gene fills it in. The V call is TRBV13-2, the J call TRBJ2-2; D may be TRBD1 (6 bases). CDR1 is NNHNN and CDR2 is SYGAGS in the germline V gene (reference sequence). The CDR3 runs 16 residues. V was trimmed by 0 bases and J by 0 bases, leaving 9 bases between them. The CDR3 spells CASGDGGTPNTGQLYF. CDR3 bases read: TGTGCCAGCGGTGATGGAGGGACACCAAACACCGGG.

On this clone itself: Gene names refer to mouse genes. The read ends 4 residues shy of where the CDR3 ends; the end is completed using the germline J gene. This chain connects TRBV13-1 to TRBJ1-1, with 7 bases fitting TRBD1. From germline, CDR1 is NSHNY and CDR2 SYGAGN. The CDR3 spans 13 residues. The CDR3: CASSDAGDREVFF. CDR3 bases read: TGTGCCAGCAGTGATGCAGGGGACAGA.

This clone occurred a few times. Mouse gene names and germline throughout. The CDR3 goes on 4 residues after the read ends, and that part is filled in from the germline J gene. This chain links TRBV13-3 with TRBJ2-5, with 7 bases identical to TRBD1. The CDR3 has 15 residues. The germline gives CDR1 NNHDY, CDR2 SYVADS. CDR3 bases read: TGTGCCAGCAGTGATGCACGGGACAGCAAAGAC. The encoded protein is CASSDARDSKD. The entire CDR3 is CASSDARDSKDTQYF.

Notes on this clone: Germline and genes: mouse. The read falls 4 residues short of the CDR3 end, and the missing part is taken from the germline J gene. Other DNA sequences in the same sample also yield this CDR3. The chain combines TRBV1 with TRBJ1-1; 9 nucleotides agree with TRBD1. V trimming: 6 bases; J trimming: 4 bases; junction bases outside the gene matches: 3. This CDR3 spans 13 amino acids. The germline gives CDR1 NSQYPW, CDR2 LRSPGD (reference sequence). The covered CDR3 bases are TGCACCTGCAGGGGACAGGGCGGCACA. As protein: CTCRGQGGT. The whole CDR3 sequence is CTCRGQGGTEVFF.

Remarks on this clone: Mouse gene names and germline throughout. The read terminates 4 residues before the CDR3 end, so the remaining end is supplied by the germline J gene. Other nucleotide sequences from this sample produce the same CDR3. The gene calls are TRBV13-3 and TRBJ1-1; the match to TRBD1 covers 7 bases. Germline CDR1 and CDR2: NNHDY and SYVADS. The CDR3 contains 14 residues. The ends lost 2 bases at V and 3 bases at J; junction bases unmatched: 4. CDR3 protein: CASSEGRGDTEVFF. The DNA read from the CDR3 is TGTGCCAGCAGTGAAGGCAGGGGGGACACA.